This TCR beta chain comes out of a study of blood T cells in healthy people across ages. PCR was performed a second time for about 6 to 12 cycles using a sample-barcoded 5' primer and a J-beta primer mix. MiXCR, applied by TCRdb to the 5' RACE reads, yields one record per CDR3 protein. Among fewer than 1,200,000 distinct CDR3 sequences listed, 20% to 25% were seen once. The CDR3 length is 14 residues. The V gene's germline CDR1 is DFQATT and CDR2 SNEGSKA (reference sequence). The sample was also reused in another study, on T cells of mothers and their children. That source reports: The donor cohort consisted of a few healthy Caucasian mothers and their six children.

V is TRBV20-1 and J is TRBJ2-5; D assignment may be TRBD1 or TRBD2 (5 bases each). The J call may not be correct, given that the DNA end is closer to TRBJ2-1. Sequencing was performed on blood. This clonotype was obtained from a girl aged 2-10 years in good health. CDR3 sequence: CSARDRRWGSEQFF. CDR3 coding DNA: TGCAGTGCTAGAGACCGGAGATGGGGGAGCGAGCAGTTCTTC.